The 18 T cell receptor beta chains reported below all come from one sample, sequenced in a study of blood T cell repertoires in COVID-19. Method: immunoSEQ multiplex PCR; TCRdb's copy keeps in-frame clones and lacks some. The sample lists about 4,900 clones, about nine tenths occurring once. Source material: peripheral blood. These receptors were taken from a human donor in a cohort sampled during active COVID-19.

The chain combines TRBV28 with TRBJ1-1, with D maybe TRBD1 (6 bases). CDR3 length equals 14 residues. V lost 10 bases and J lost 2, with 17 bases in between. Germline V gene sequence: CDR1 MDHEN, CDR2 SYDVKM. The CDR3 DNA follows: TGTGCCACCGTCCAACAGGGTCGCAACACTGAAGCTTTCTTT. It translates to CATVQQGRNTEAFF.

The gene calls are TRBV5-5 and TRBJ1-5, with no clear D. CDR3 length: 16 residues. Trimming pared 3 bases from V and 2 bases from J, leaving 15 bases between. Germline V gene data show CDR1 as SGHKS and CDR2 as YYEKEE (reference sequence). The CDR3 spells CASSYGRGLGNQPQHF. The CDR3 DNA reads TGTGCCAGCAGCTACGGCAGAGGCCTCGGCAATCAGCCCCAGCATTTT.

The chain is built from TRBV7-2 and TRBJ2-7; TRBD2 matches 7 bases. Germline CDR1 reads SGHTA; CDR2 reads FQGNSA. Trimming cost V 5 bases and J 3 bases; bases outside gene matches: 10. The CDR3 consists of 15 residues. For the CDR3, the DNA is TGTGCCAGCAGCCACTGGGAGGGAAGAGGCTACGAGCAGTACTTC. This gives the protein CASSHWEGRGYEQYF. Together with reference TRBV7-2 and TRBJ2-7, the CDR3 gives the full variable domain: GAGVSQSPSNKVTEKGKDVELRCDPISGHTALYWYRQSLGQGLEFLIYFQGNSAPDKSGLPSDRFSAERTGGSVSTLTIQRTQQEDSAVYLCASSHWEGRGYEQYFGPGTRLTVT.

The chain carries TRBV14 and TRBJ1-1; D not certain. Looked up from germline, CDR1 is SGHDN and CDR2 is FVKESK. Trimming took 3 bases from V and 9 from J, leaving 17 bases between them. The CDR3 covers 14 residues. CDR3 in amino acids: CASSHPPNALKAFF. As DNA, the CDR3 is TGTGCCAGCAGCCATCCCCCAAACGCGTTGAAAGCTTTCTTT.

The genes are TRBV28 and TRBJ1-1; no firm D call. Trimming pared 5 bases from V and 10 bases from J, leaving 14 bases between. The CDR3 is made up of 12 amino acids. Per the germline V gene, CDR1 is MDHEN and CDR2 is SYDVKM. CDR3 in amino acids: CASSPPGSPAFF. The CDR3, as DNA: TGTGCCAGCAGTCCCCCCGGGAGCCCAGCTTTCTTT.

The chain uses TRBV5-8 and TRBJ2-1; a possible D gene is TRBD2 (6 bases). Germline CDR1 SGHTS, CDR2 YDEGEE. V was pared by 4 bases and J by 3 bases, with 8 bases between. The CDR3 runs to 13 residues. CDR3 protein: CASSRDFYNEQFF. In DNA, the CDR3 is TGTGCCAGCAGCAGGGACTTCTACAATGAGCAGTTCTTC.

This rearrangement joins TRBV28 to TRBJ1-1; TRBD1 might be the D (6 bases). The CDR3 has 15 residues. CDR1 and CDR2 (germline): MDHEN, SYDVKM. V was pared by 5 bases and J by 0 bases, with 13 bases between. The CDR3 is CASSETDRMNTEAFF. The CDR3 DNA follows: TGTGCCAGCAGTGAAACCGACAGGATGAACACTGAAGCTTTCTTT.

V is TRBV30 and J is TRBJ1-2; 7 bases are a match to TRBD1. This CDR3 has 13 residues. CDR1 is GTSNPN, CDR2 SVGIG, per germline (reference sequence). V shed 1 base and J 6 bases; nucleotides not matched to a gene: 5. As DNA, the CDR3 is TGTGCCTGGAGTGACAGGGGCGCCGATGGCTACACCTTC. Amino acid sequence: CAWSDRGADGYTF. Full variable domain (remainder filled in from reference TRBV30 and TRBJ1-2): SQTIHQWPATLVQPVGSPLSLECTVEGTSNPNLYWYRQAAGRGLQLLFYSVGIGQISSEVPQNLSASRPQDRQFILSSKKLLLSDSGFYLCAWSDRGADGYTFGSGTRLTVV.

This clone was seen only once. This chain uses TRBV29-1 with TRBJ2-2; 7 bases line up with TRBD1. This CDR3 has 14 residues. Germline CDR1 and CDR2: SQVTM and ANQGSEA. After removal of 6 bases from V and 6 bases from J, the junction contained 10 bases not matched to a gene. The chain's CDR3 is CSVGRDSGPGELFF. DNA for the CDR3: TGCAGCGTGGGCCGGGACAGCGGCCCCGGGGAGCTGTTTTTT.

The chain combines TRBV24-1 with TRBJ2-5; 8 nucleotides align to TRBD1. The CDR3 loop spans 14 amino acids. Per the germline V gene, CDR1 is KGHDR and CDR2 is SFDVKD. J lost 5 bases, V lost 5 bases, and 6 bases had no gene match. CDR3 sequence: CATSAAGGVETQYF. The CDR3, as DNA: TGTGCCACCAGTGCGGCAGGGGGCGTTGAGACCCAGTACTTC.

This clone was seen only once. This chain connects TRBV20-1 to TRBJ2-3; possible D gene TRBD2, 6 bases. The V gene's germline CDR1 is DFQATT and CDR2 SNEGSKA (reference sequence). The CDR3 spans 11 residues. CDR3 bases: TGCACCCCCGGGGGTATGGATACGCAGTATTTT. Translating it yields CTPGGMDTQYF.

The V gene is TRBV3-1 (or the pseudogene TRBV3-2), the J gene TRBJ2-3, with TRBD2 matching 12 bases. Per germline, CDR1 LGHDT and CDR2 YNNKEL (reference sequence). The trim removed 4 bases at V and 0 bases at J, leaving 17 bases unmatched. This CDR3 has 21 residues. The CDR3 DNA reads as TGTGCCAGCAGCCCAATGGGACTACTAGCGGGGGGTCCGAGAAGCACAGATACGCAGTATTTT. This encodes CASSPMGLLAGGPRSTDTQYF.

This clone has more than one count but fewer than ten. The rearrangement joins TRBV27 to TRBJ2-7, with 8 bases lining up with TRBD1. The trim removed 2 bases at V and 3 bases at J, leaving 3 bases unmatched. Germline CDR1 and CDR2: MNHEY and SMNVEV (reference sequence). CDR3 length: 14 residues. The CDR3 loop reads CASSLQGANYEQYF. In DNA form, the CDR3 reads TGTGCCAGCAGTTTACAGGGGGCGAACTACGAGCAGTACTTC.

The rearrangement joins TRBV4-3 to TRBJ1-5; D unresolved. There are 13 residues in the CDR3. The V gene lost 1 base and the J gene lost 3 bases, with 4 bases spanning the gap. Germline CDR1 is LGHNA and CDR2 is YSLEER. The DNA of the CDR3 is TGCGCCAGCAGCCAAGCTCTCAATCAGCCCCAGCATTTT. This translates into CASSQALNQPQHF.

This chain links TRBV19 with TRBJ1-1; D unresolved. CDR1 LNHDA and CDR2 SQIVND come from the germline V gene (reference sequence). V was clipped by 5 bases and J by 5 bases, with 15 bases between them. This CDR3 is built from 14 residues. The DNA of the CDR3 is TGTGCCAGTAGTTCGTACACTGGGCAGACTGAAGCTTTCTTT. Protein: CASSSYTGQTEAFF.

This clone was observed once. The chain links TRBV5-3 to TRBJ2-3; 8 nucleotides agree with TRBD2. TRBV5-3 has ORF status, its function being uncertain. Losses at the gene ends were 6 bases for V and 2 bases for J; bases not matched to a gene: 14. This CDR3 comprises 17 residues. Written as DNA, the CDR3 is TGTGCCAGAAAAGGCCTAGCGGGCGCCCGGGCCACAGATACGCAGTATTTT. Translation gives CARKGLAGARATDTQYF.

The chain employs TRBV6-2 or TRBV6-3 and TRBJ2-1; 10 nucleotides align to TRBD2. The CDR3 is made up of 15 amino acids. Germline CDR1 reads MNHEY; CDR2 reads SVGEGT. V lost 5 bases, J lost 9 bases, and 10 bases stayed unmatched. DNA for the CDR3: TGTGCCAGCAGTCAGGCTAGCGGGGGCATTGTTGAGCAGTTCTTC. This gives the protein CASSQASGGIVEQFF.

This clone was seen only once. The gene calls are TRBV5-1 and TRBJ1-1; D is unclear. Germline V gives CDR1 SGHRS, CDR2 YFSETQ. The CDR3 runs to 14 residues. Trimming shortened V by 4 bases and J by 1 base, and 11 bases separated the two germline ends. CDR3 amino acids: CASSHEAENTEAFF. CDR3 nucleotide sequence: TGCGCCAGCAGCCATGAAGCGGAGAACACTGAAGCTTTCTTT.